A single sample is the source of the 16 T cell receptor beta chains below, sequenced in a study of blood T cell repertoires in COVID-19. TCRdb keeps only in-frame clones here, not all; method: immunoSEQ multiplex PCR. The repertoire has about 300,000 clones, roughly 83% of them found once; the top ten carry almost 1.5%. The specimen sequenced was peripheral blood. The receptors originated from a human donor with COVID-19, enrolled during active disease. The donor label of this sample is uncertain.

The V call is TRBV7-3, the J call TRBJ1-6; tentative D call: TRBD1 (5 bases). Germline CDR1 is SGHTA and CDR2 is FQGTGA. The V gene lost 5 bases and the J gene lost 9 bases, with 14 bases spanning the gap. The CDR3 is 14 residues long. The CDR3 is CASSPTDTFSPLHF. As DNA, the CDR3 is TGTGCCAGCAGCCCCACGGACACTTTTTCACCCCTCCACTTT.

A single count supports this clone. The chain is built from TRBV18 and TRBJ2-2; D perhaps matches TRBD1 (5 bases). Between the trimmed V and J ends, which lost 4 bases and 6 bases, there was a span of 9 bases. CDR1 is KGHSH and CDR2 is LQKENI in the germline V gene. The CDR3 is made up of 13 amino acids. The CDR3 is CASSRLGAGELFF. CDR3 bases: TGTGCCAGCTCACGGTTAGGGGCCGGGGAGCTGTTTTTT.

This rearrangement joins TRBV12-3 or TRBV12-4 to TRBJ1-4; D perhaps matches TRBD1 (5 bases). Trimming took 3 bases from V and 7 from J, leaving 9 bases between them. This CDR3 contains 13 residues. In nucleotides, the CDR3 is TGTGCCAGCAGTTTGGTCGGGGGTGAAAAACTGTTTTTT. Protein sequence: CASSLVGGEKLFF.

V and J are TRBV28 and TRBJ2-5; D is perhaps TRBD2 (6 bases). The germline V and J ends were trimmed by 6 bases and 0 bases, with 29 bases remaining between them. The germline gives CDR1 MDHEN, CDR2 SYDVKM. The CDR3 is 20 amino acids. The CDR3 here is CASSPVGLARGDGYQETQYF. The CDR3 DNA sequence: TGTGCCAGCAGCCCCGTGGGGCTAGCGAGAGGAGATGGGTACCAAGAGACCCAGTACTTC. Using reference TRBV28 and TRBJ2-5 for the parts outside the CDR3, the full variable domain is DVKVTQSSRYLVKRTGEKVFLECVQDMDHENMFWYRQDPGLGLRLIYFSYDVKMKEKGDIPEGYSVSREKKERFSLILESASTNQTSMYLCASSPVGLARGDGYQETQYFGPGTRLLVL.

The chain couples TRBV9 to TRBJ2-3, with D possibly TRBD2 on 6 matching bases. The CDR3 extends over 17 amino acids. Germline V gene data show CDR1 as SGDLS and CDR2 as YYNGEE. Between the trimmed V and J ends, which lost 0 bases and 3 bases, there was a span of 17 bases. The CDR3 is CASSVGAAGTGTDTQYF. The CDR3 DNA sequence: TGTGCCAGCAGCGTAGGGGCGGCGGGAACGGGGACAGATACGCAGTATTTT.

V gene TRBV6-5 combines with J gene TRBJ1-1; D unclear. V shed 5 bases and J shed 1 base, with 8 bases lying between them. Germline V gene sequence: CDR1 MNHEY, CDR2 SVGAGI. CDR3 length: 13 amino acids. CDR3 amino acids: CASSRDWNTEAFF. In DNA, the CDR3 is TGTGCCAGCAGTCGGGATTGGAACACTGAAGCTTTCTTT.

The chain combines TRBV7-3 with TRBJ2-1, with a possible D match to TRBD1 (6 bases). The CDR3 contains 16 residues. Germline assignment: CDR1 SGHTA and CDR2 FQGTGA. Trimming removed 1 base from V and 10 bases from J, with 20 bases in between. CDR3 amino acids: CASSLSLGARNGEQFF. CDR3 DNA sequence: TGTGCCAGCAGCTTAAGTCTGGGGGCCCGGAACGGAGAGCAGTTCTTC.

V gene TRBV6-5 combines with J gene TRBJ2-7, with TRBD1 matching 9 bases. CDR3 length: 16 residues. Germline V gives CDR1 MNHEY, CDR2 SVGAGI. Germline trimming cut 4 bases from V and 0 bases from J; bases unmatched to any gene: 7. The CDR3 reads CASSSSRDRDSYEQYF. The CDR3 DNA is TGTGCCAGCAGTTCATCCCGGGACAGGGACTCCTACGAGCAGTACTTC.

The V call is TRBV27, the J call TRBJ1-5; 11 bases align to TRBD1. The V gene end was trimmed by 6 bases and the J gene end by 4 bases; junction bases not matched to a gene: 5. The CDR3 covers 15 residues. Germline CDR1 MNHEY, CDR2 SMNVEV (reference sequence). The CDR3 nucleotides read TGTGCCAGCAGCTCCGGGACAGGGGGAAATCAGCCCCAGCATTTT. It yields the protein CASSSGTGGNQPQHF.

The chain carries TRBV29-1 and TRBJ2-2; perhaps TRBD1 as D (6 bases). CDR1 is SQVTM and CDR2 is ANQGSEA in the germline V gene. The CDR3 has 15 residues. Between the trimmed V and J ends, which lost 7 bases and 2 bases, there was a span of 17 bases. CDR3 in DNA: TGCAGCGCCGGCGGGCGGACAGCCAACACCGGGGAGCTGTTTTTT. Its translation is CSAGGRTANTGELFF.

The chain's CDR3 is CASSLDRGRYNEQFF. As DNA, the CDR3 is TGTGCCAGCAGCCTAGACAGGGGGCGGTACAATGAGCAGTTCTTC. J is TRBJ2-1 and V is TRBV27; TRBD1 aligns across 10 bases. The CDR3 spans 15 residues. Per germline, CDR1 MNHEY and CDR2 SMNVEV (reference sequence). Trimming removed 6 bases from V and 4 bases from J; junction bases left unmatched: 6.

With respect to this clone: The sample holds other DNA sequences that translate to the same CDR3. The chain uses TRBV7-9 and TRBJ2-7; no reliable D call. The V and J ends lost 5 bases and 2 bases respectively, with 4 bases between them. The CDR3 spans 11 residues. The germline V gene encodes CDR1 SEHNR and CDR2 FQNEAQ (reference sequence). For the CDR3, the DNA is TGTGCCAGCAGCCCTGCCTACGAGCAGTACTTC. Translated: CASSPAYEQYF.

There are a few counts of this clone. CDR3 sequence reads: CASSPREGETQYF. Written as DNA, the CDR3 is TGTGCCAGTAGTCCAAGAGAGGGAGAGACCCAGTACTTC. This chain links TRBV19 with TRBJ2-5, with D tentatively TRBD2 (5 bases). Germline V gene sequence: CDR1 LNHDA, CDR2 SQIVND (reference sequence). This CDR3 has 13 amino acids. Between the trimmed V and J ends, which lost 5 bases and 4 bases, there was a span of 11 bases.

This clone was counted a few times. V gene TRBV6-5 combines with J gene TRBJ2-7; the D gene is possibly TRBD2 (6 bases). Trimming removed 6 bases from V and 3 bases from J, with 18 bases in between. Per germline, CDR1 MNHEY and CDR2 SVGAGI. This CDR3 is 15 amino acids long. The CDR3 region has the DNA TGTGCCAGCAGGCTACTAGCCCAACCCCGCTACGAGCAGTACTTC. It yields the protein CASRLLAQPRYEQYF.

The rearrangement joins TRBV23-1 to TRBJ1-1, with no clear D. TRBV23-1 is an ORF, and what it does is uncertain. The CDR3 is 18 residues long. Deletions cut 2 bases from V and 3 bases from J, with 22 bases between. The CDR3 is CASSQPRRLAVGDTEAFF. Here the CDR3 DNA reads TGCGCCAGCAGTCAACCGAGGCGGTTGGCCGTCGGGGACACTGAAGCTTTCTTT.

This sequence joins TRBV28 and TRBJ2-4, with 9 nucleotides matching TRBD2. This CDR3 has 15 residues. The germline V gene encodes CDR1 MDHEN and CDR2 SYDVKM. Germline trimming cut 4 bases from V and 5 bases from J; bases unmatched to any gene: 6. CDR3 protein: CASSSLAGDQNIQYF. The CDR3, as DNA: TGTGCCAGCAGTTCTTTAGCGGGAGACCAAAACATTCAGTACTTC.